The 26 T cell receptor beta chains below come from one sample, sequenced in a study of high-grade serous ovarian cancer treatment subgroups (dated by TCRdb to the early 2020s). Collection of tumor samples took place before definitive surgery or chemotherapy. The method behind the library was the immunoSEQ multiplex PCR assay. Drawn from immuneACCESS, this table holds only the in-frame rearrangements with V and J called that TCRdb kept. Clones are partly lost; checked studies trace under half to an unresolved V gene and leave the rest unexplained. For this sample there are roughly 4,300 clones; 65% to 80% appear just once. The ten largest clones take up roughly 12% of the sample. The material sequenced was tumor tissue. The receptors were gathered from a human donor with high-grade serous ovarian cancer.

This clone has more than one count but fewer than ten. V gene TRBV27 combines with J gene TRBJ1-2, with D possibly TRBD1 on 6 matching bases. The germline CDR1 and CDR2 sequences are MNHEY and SMNVEV (reference sequence). V lost 5 bases, J lost 2 bases, and 9 bases lay in between. The CDR3 spans 13 residues. CDR3 loop: CASSPQGNYGYTF. The DNA of the CDR3 is TGTGCCAGCAGTCCACAGGGAAACTATGGCTACACCTTC.

This clone was detected only a few times. The V and J genes are TRBV5-1 and TRBJ1-1, with 8 positions matching TRBD1. CDR1 and CDR2 (germline): SGHRS, YFSETQ. V shed 2 bases, J shed 4 bases, and the junction held 1 base outside the gene matches. The CDR3 consists of 13 residues. The CDR3 nucleotides are TGCGCCAGCAGCTTAACAGGGGGCACTGAAGCTTTCTTT. Encoded protein: CASSLTGGTEAFF.

This clone was counted a single time. The CDR3 DNA reads as TGTGCCAGCAGCTTAGTAGGTACCTGGGGGGAGACCCAGTACTTC. It translates to CASSLVGTWGETQYF. The gene calls are TRBV7-2 and TRBJ2-5; D tentatively fits TRBD1 or TRBD2 (5 bases each). The germline V gene encodes CDR1 SGHTA and CDR2 FQGNSA. CDR3 length equals 15 residues. The germline V and J ends were trimmed by 1 base and 5 bases, with 14 bases remaining between them.

Only a few counts were recorded for this clone. In DNA, the CDR3 is TGTGCCAGCAGCTACTTCAGTCATCAGCCCCAGCATTTT. It specifies CASSYFSHQPQHF. This rearrangement joins TRBV2 to TRBJ1-5, with unresolved D. The CDR3 loop spans 13 amino acids. V was pared by 6 bases and J by 5 bases, with 11 bases between. The germline CDR1 and CDR2 sequences are SNHLY and FYNNEI.

The CDR3 sequence is CASSFGQGVEQYF. As DNA, the CDR3 is TGTGCCAGCAGTTTCGGACAGGGCGTCGAGCAGTACTTC. The chain carries TRBV27 and TRBJ2-7; 8 bases map to TRBD1. CDR1 is MNHEY, CDR2 SMNVEV, per germline (reference sequence). The CDR3 totals 13 residues. The J segment lost 6 bases and the V segment lost 3 bases, leaving 4 bases of the junction unmatched.

This chain joins TRBV5-4 and TRBJ2-2; D is tentatively TRBD1 or TRBD2 (5 bases each). The CDR3 is 15 residues long. Germline V gene lookup returns CDR1 SGHNT and CDR2 YYREEE (reference sequence). The V end was cut by 0 bases, the J end by 2 bases, with 8 bases between. CDR3 in amino acids: CASSLAGANTGELFF. For the CDR3, the DNA is TGTGCCAGCAGCTTGGCCGGGGCCAACACCGGGGAGCTGTTTTTT.

The rearrangement joins TRBV1 to TRBJ2-7; TRBD2 is the table's D call, not checked against the DNA. TRBV1 is a pseudogene locus. CDR3 length: 15 amino acids. CDR3 in amino acids: CTSSPCWRRSYEQYF. In DNA form, the CDR3 reads TGCACCAGCAGCCCTTGCTGGCGGCGGTCCTACGAGCAGTACTTC.

V usage is TRBV20-1 and J usage is TRBJ2-7; TRBD2 might be the D (5 bases). This CDR3 is built from 11 residues. V lost 6 bases to trimming and J lost 3 bases, with 9 bases between them. Germline CDR1 DFQATT, CDR2 SNEGSKA (reference sequence). The CDR3 region has the DNA TGCAGTGCAACCGGAGGCTACGAGCAGTACTTC. Its protein product is CSATGGYEQYF.

The V gene is TRBV5-4, the J gene TRBJ1-2; D remains ambiguous. Germline V gene sequence: CDR1 SGHNT, CDR2 YYREEE (reference sequence). V lost 6 bases and J 4 bases, leaving 19 bases between the germline ends. The CDR3 is 15 residues long. Here the CDR3 DNA reads TGTGCCAGCACTCTACACCCAGGAAAGACCTATGGCTACACCTTC. Encoded protein: CASTLHPGKTYGYTF.

The chain is built from TRBV7-2 and TRBJ2-1; D ambiguous. V gave up 3 bases and J gave up 13 bases, with 16 bases separating them. Germline V gives CDR1 SGHTA, CDR2 FQGNSA. The CDR3 runs to 13 residues. The CDR3 DNA sequence: TGTGCCAGCAGCTTGGGTGATGGGTCCCCACAGTTCTTC. Translation: CASSLGDGSPQFF. The whole variable domain, filled in from reference TRBV7-2 and TRBJ2-1, reads GAGVSQSPSNKVTEKGKDVELRCDPISGHTALYWYRQSLGQGLEFLIYFQGNSAPDKSGLPSDRFSAERTGGSVSTLTIQRTQQEDSAVYLCASSLGDGSPQFFGPGTRLTVL.

This chain joins TRBV19 and TRBJ1-1; D call uncertain. The CDR3 runs 13 residues. Trimming pared 7 bases from V and 0 bases from J, leaving 9 bases between. Per the germline V gene, CDR1 is LNHDA and CDR2 is SQIVND (reference sequence). CDR3 protein: CASMLGMNTEAFF. The CDR3 DNA is TGTGCCAGTATGTTAGGGATGAACACTGAAGCTTTCTTT.

The J gene is TRBJ1-1, the V gene TRBV19, with D uncertain. Trimming shortened V by 5 bases and J by 3 bases, and 16 bases separated the two germline ends. CDR3 length: 15 amino acids. Looked up from germline, CDR1 is LNHDA and CDR2 is SQIVND (reference sequence). The CDR3 protein is CASSSPGSRDTEAFF. The CDR3 DNA reads as TGTGCCAGTAGTTCCCCCGGGTCTCGGGACACTGAAGCTTTCTTT.

Turning to this clone: The junction does not match germline at one end; this may be a read error. CDR3 in amino acids: CASSVDQTTHTQYF. The CDR3 DNA reads TGTGCCAGCAGCGTAGACCAGACCACACATACGCAGTATTTT. The V gene is TRBV9, the J gene TRBJ2-3; D gene ambiguous. Germline V lookup: CDR1 SGDLS, CDR2 YYNGEE. There are 14 residues in the CDR3.

This sequence joins TRBV5-1 and TRBJ2-3; 9 positions match TRBD2. Germline V gene data show CDR1 as SGHRS and CDR2 as YFSETQ. This CDR3 spans 17 amino acids. Trimming removed 0 bases from V and 0 bases from J; junction bases left unmatched: 5. This CDR3 reads CASSLGLAGASTDTQYF. CDR3 DNA: TGCGCCAGCAGCTTGGGTTTAGCGGGGGCGAGCACAGATACGCAGTATTTT.

The CDR3 sequence: CASSHGDTFPSYTF. The CDR3 region has the DNA TGCGCCAGCAGCCACGGGGACACGTTTCCCAGCTACACCTTC. This chain connects TRBV4-3 to TRBJ1-2; the D gene is possibly TRBD1 (6 bases). Germline V lookup: CDR1 LGHNA, CDR2 YSLEER. V lost 3 bases, J lost 9 bases, and 17 bases lay in between. This CDR3 contains 14 residues.

In its sample, this clone was seen a few times. The J gene is TRBJ1-2, the V gene TRBV18, with D tentatively TRBD1 (5 bases). CDR3 size: 15 residues. Germline lookup yields CDR1 KGHSH and CDR2 LQKENI. Trimming removed 3 bases at V and 8 bases at J, with 19 bases between. The CDR3, as DNA: TGTGCCAGCTCACCGGGACCACAGTTCATCGAGGGCTACACCTTC. Translating it yields CASSPGPQFIEGYTF. Together with reference TRBV18 and TRBJ1-2, the CDR3 gives the full variable domain: NAGVMQNPRHLVRRRGQEARLRCSPMKGHSHVYWYRQLPEEGLKFMVYLQKENIIDESGMPKERFSAEFPKEGPSILRIQQVVRGDSAAYFCASSPGPQFIEGYTFGSGTRLTVV.

The chain uses TRBV5-6 and TRBJ1-5; 7 bases map to TRBD1. Losses at the gene ends were 4 bases for V and 6 bases for J; bases not matched to a gene: 13. CDR3 length equals 16 residues. The germline CDR1 and CDR2 sequences are SGHDT and YYEEEE. The CDR3 sequence: CASSSRQGEFGQPQHF. The DNA of the CDR3 is TGTGCCAGCAGCAGCCGACAGGGTGAGTTCGGTCAGCCCCAGCATTTT.

The chain employs TRBV2 and TRBJ2-3, with D possibly being TRBD1 or TRBD2 (6 bases each). CDR3 size: 14 residues. Germline V CDR1 and CDR2: SNHLY, FYNNEI. V lost 4 bases and J 5 bases, leaving 13 bases between the germline ends. Here the CDR3 reads CASSGRGVGDTQYF. CDR3 bases: TGTGCCAGCAGTGGTAGGGGGGTTGGAGATACGCAGTATTTT.

This clone is classed as medium-sized. The chain joins TRBV5-1 to TRBJ1-2; 7 nucleotides agree with TRBD1. The CDR3 length is 14 residues. Losses at the gene ends were 4 bases for V and 4 bases for J; bases not matched to a gene: 7. Germline loops: CDR1 SGHRS, CDR2 YFSETQ. Here the CDR3 reads CASSPTQGTYGYTF. The CDR3 DNA reads TGCGCCAGCAGCCCGACACAGGGGACCTATGGCTACACCTTC.

By sample fraction, this clone is medium-sized. The chain couples TRBV5-1 to TRBJ2-7, with D possibly matching TRBD1 (5 bases). This CDR3 is built from 16 residues. With 4 bases removed from V and 2 bases from J, the gap between germline ends came to 19 bases. Germline CDR1 SGHRS, CDR2 YFSETQ. The chain's CDR3 is CASSPQTGRAPYEQYF. CDR3 DNA sequence: TGCGCCAGCAGCCCCCAAACGGGCAGGGCCCCCTACGAGCAGTACTTC.

The genes are TRBV20-1 and TRBJ1-1, with D possibly being TRBD1 (5 bases). Germline CDR1 and CDR2: DFQATT and SNEGSKA (reference sequence). V shed 3 bases and J shed 5 bases, with 7 bases lying between them. The CDR3 contains 11 residues. The DNA of the CDR3 is TGCAGTGCTAGGGGGGGGACTGAAGCTTTCTTT. Protein sequence: CSARGGTEAFF.

The chain employs TRBV2 and TRBJ1-1, with a weak D call TRBD1 (5 bases). The CDR3 has 12 amino acids. The germline CDR1 and CDR2 sequences are SNHLY and FYNNEI. V was cut by 6 bases and J by 6 bases, with 11 bases left in between. The CDR3 DNA reads TGTGCCAGCAGCGCGCAGACAGCTGAAGCTTTCTTT. Its translation is CASSAQTAEAFF.

This chain uses TRBV7-2 with TRBJ1-5; TRBD1 matches at 7 bases. The CDR3 covers 15 residues. The ends lost 4 bases at V and 4 bases at J; junction bases unmatched: 7. Germline V gene sequence: CDR1 SGHTA, CDR2 FQGNSA. CDR3 nucleotides: TGTGCCAGCAGCTCCGACCCAGGGGGAAATCAGCCCCAGCATTTT. Its protein product is CASSSDPGGNQPQHF.

This clone was observed a few times. The J gene is TRBJ2-1, the V gene TRBV5-6; TRBD1 or TRBD2 may be the D gene (5 bases each). Germline V gene lookup returns CDR1 SGHDT and CDR2 YYEEEE. The CDR3 is 13 residues long. V lost 3 bases to trimming and J lost 10 bases, with 14 bases between them. CDR3 amino acids: CASSSFPGTEQFF. For the CDR3, the DNA is TGTGCCAGCAGCTCATTCCCGGGGACGGAGCAGTTCTTC.

This clone was found a few times. This sequence joins TRBV29-1 and TRBJ1-2, with D maybe TRBD1 (6 bases). Germline V lookup: CDR1 SQVTM, CDR2 ANQGSEA. This CDR3 has 12 amino acids. V lost 2 bases and J lost 8, with 12 bases in between. The CDR3 bases are TGCAGCGTTGAAACAGGGTTCGGCGGCTACACCTTC. Its translation is CSVETGFGGYTF.

The V and J genes are TRBV11-2 and TRBJ1-1; D is ambiguous. The germline V and J ends were trimmed by 0 bases and 0 bases, with 11 bases remaining between them. The CDR3 consists of 16 residues. Germline V gives CDR1 SGHAT, CDR2 FQNNGV. CDR3 nucleotides: TGTGCCAGCAGCTTAGATCGTCTACAGCTGAACACTGAAGCTTTCTTT. Amino acid sequence: CASSLDRLQLNTEAFF.